This T cell receptor beta chain was sequenced during a study of T cell changes during pregnancy in multiple sclerosis. The germline V gene encodes CDR1 SGHRS and CDR2 YFSETQ. The CDR3 is 14 amino acids. V lost 4 bases to trimming and J lost 3 bases, with 11 bases between them. Profiled with immunoSEQ multiplex PCR; TCRdb holds only in-frame clones, not every one. Of tens of thousands of clones in the sample, 85% to 95% were seen once. V gene TRBV5-1 combines with J gene TRBJ1-3; D unclear. The TCR sequence derives from a female donor with multiple sclerosis, enrolled in a pregnancy study. The material sequenced was CD4+ T cells from peripheral blood mononuclear cells, taken in the third trimester of pregnancy. The CDR3 reads CASSPRNNGNTIYF. The CDR3 DNA sequence: TGCGCCAGCAGCCCGAGGAACAATGGAAACACCATATATTTT.